A selection of T cell receptor beta chains follows, all from one sample in a study of blood T cells in healthy people across ages. TCRdb re-called the 5' RACE reads through MiXCR, storing one row per CDR3 protein. This table has approximately 690,000 distinct CDR3 sequences, around 38% appearing once. What was sequenced was blood. These receptors all stem from a man aged 80 or over in good health. Both conserved end residues are part of each CDR3. The D gene is left open where the match is weak. Clone size is not always given. Where it is, it says once, few, many or a class for expanded clones.

. | . | TRBJ2-5 | TRBV4-3 | TGCGCCAGCAGCCAACAGCCGGGGGGCCTGGAGACCCAGTACTTC | CASSQQPGGLETQYF
. | . | TRBJ2-4 | TRBV11-2 | TGTGCCAGCAGTCCTAGGAATGGGGCCGAAAACATTCAGTACTTC | CASSPRNGAENIQYF
TRBD2 | . | TRBJ2-3 | TRBV6-5 | TGTGCCAGCAGTTTAACTAGCGGGAGTCATATAAGGACAGATACGCAGTATTTT | CASSLTSGSHIRTDTQYF
. | . | TRBJ2-6 | TRBV20-1 | TGCAGTGCTAGCCCCTGGGCTGGGGCCAACGTCCTGACTTTC | CSASPWAGANVLTF
TRBD2 | . | TRBJ2-3 | TRBV4-2 | TGTGCCAGCAGCCCCGGACTAGTCGACCCAGATACGCAGTATTTT | CASSPGLVDPDTQYF
TRBD2 | few | TRBJ2-4 | TRBV4-3 | TGCGCCAGCAGCCAAGATATTACAGCGGGATTTTTGCTTGGAGCCAAAAACATTCAGTACTTC | CASSQDITAGFLLGAKNIQYF
. | . | TRBJ2-2 | TRBV14 | TGTGCCAGCAGCCAAGATCCGGGGATGAACACCGGGGAGCTGTTTTTT | CASSQDPGMNTGELFF
. | few | TRBJ1-6 | TRBV5-1 | TGCGCCAGCAGCTTGGACCCCCCCACCGCGCCTTCACCCCTCCACTTT | CASSLDPPTAPSPLHF
. | . | TRBJ2-3 | TRBV6-2/TRBV6-3 | TGTGCCAGCAGTCCAGCAGTTAAAGATACGCAGTATTTT | CASSPAVKDTQYF
TRBD1 | . | TRBJ2-1 | TRBV20-1 | TGCAGTGCTAGCGGGGACAGGGTCAAATCCTGCAATGGGCAGTTCTTC | CSASGDRVKSCNGQFF
. | few | TRBJ2-7 | TRBV7-6 | TGTGCCAGCAGCTTAGTAAGTAGCAGGCACAATGAGCAGTACTTC | CASSLVSSRHNEQYF
. | . | TRBJ2-5 | TRBV2 | TGTGCCAGCAGGTCAAACGGACGGTCCCAAGAGACCCAGTACTTC | CASRSNGRSQETQYF
. | . | TRBJ2-7 | TRBV5-4 | TGTGCCAGCAGCCCAGTCTATGGCGAGCAGTACTTC | CASSPVYGEQYF
. | many | TRBJ2-5 | TRBV29-1 | TGCAGCGCCACGCAAAGGACAAAACAAGAGACCCAGTACTTC | CSATQRTKQETQYF
. | . | TRBJ2-3 | TRBV6-4 | TGTGCCAGCAGTGAGGGCAGACTCGCAGATACGCAGTATTTT | CASSEGRLADTQYF
TRBD2 | few | TRBJ2-7 | TRBV3-1 | TGTGCCAGCAGCCAACCGGCGGGAGGTGGCGAGCAGTACTTC | CASSQPAGGGEQYF
TRBD1 | . | TRBJ2-7 | TRBV28 | TGTGCCAGCACTACCACCGGGACAGGGGGCTACGAGCAGTACTTC | CASTTTGTGGYEQYF
TRBD1 | . | TRBJ2-7 | TRBV28 | TGTGCCAGCAGCCCCGCGGACTCGGGACAGAGATACGAGCAGTACTTC | CASSPADSGQRYEQYF
. | . | TRBJ1-1 | TRBV4-3 | TGCGCCAGCAGCCAAGTTTTACAGGTGGGCACTGAAGCTTTCTTT | CASSQVLQVGTEAFF
. | . | TRBJ2-7 | TRBV11-2 | TGTGCCAGCAGCCCCCCGGGACATACCTACGAGCAGTACTTC | CASSPPGHTYEQYF
TRBD1 | many | TRBJ2-3 | TRBV14 | TGTGCCAGCAGCCGAAGACAGGGAACAGATACGCAGTATTTT | CASSRRQGTDTQYF
. | . | TRBJ1-6 | TRBV30 | TGTGCCTGGATGGGACGCCTCAATTCACCCCTCCACTTT | CAWMGRLNSPLHF
TRBD1 | few | TRBJ1-4 | TRBV12-5 | TGTGCTAGTGGTTTGGCTTACAGGGGCTTGAATGAAAAACTGTTTTTT | CASGLAYRGLNEKLFF
TRBD1 | . | TRBJ2-7 | TRBV10-3 | TGTGCCATCAGTGACCCCGGGACAGGGGACGAGCAGTACTTC | CAISDPGTGDEQYF
TRBD1 | . | TRBJ2-3 | TRBV6-1 | TGTGCCAGCAGCCCTCCGGACAGGGGGGGTCCCACAGATACGCAGTATTTT | CASSPPDRGGPTDTQYF
. | . | TRBJ2-3 | TRBV6-1 | TGTGCCAGCAGGAGGGTGGTAGGCGCAGATACGCAGTATTTT | CASRRVVGADTQYF
. | . | TRBJ1-2 | TRBV28 | TGTGCCAGCAGTGGGGCGGGTAATGGCTACACCTTC | CASSGAGNGYTF
. | once | TRBJ2-5 | TRBV2 | TGTGCCAGCGGGGGGTGGGAGACCCAGTACTTC | CASGGWETQYF
. | . | TRBJ2-1 | TRBV18 | TGTGCCAGCTCACCCCCTCGCGGGAATTCCTACAATGAGCAGTTCTTC | CASSPPRGNSYNEQFF
TRBD2 | . | TRBJ2-3 | TRBV27 | TGTGCCAGTAGTTCGGGGACTAGCGGGGGCCTTAGCACAGATACGCAGTATTTT | CASSSGTSGGLSTDTQYF
TRBD2 | few | TRBJ2-5 | TRBV18 | TGTGCCAGCTCAACGTCGACCGGGACTAGCGGGAGTCGACAAGAGACCCAGTACTTC | CASSTSTGTSGSRQETQYF
. | few | TRBJ2-2 | TRBV20-1 | TGCAGTGCCAAGACGGACGTTGGGGAGCTGTTTTTT | CSAKTDVGELFF
. | few | TRBJ1-1 | TRBV12-5 | TGTGCTAGTGGCCCCCTGACAACCCCGAACACTGAAGCTTTCTTT | CASGPLTTPNTEAFF
TRBD1 | . | TRBJ2-3 | TRBV7-9 | TGTGCCAGCACAATGGCAGGGGGATACACAGATACGCAGTATTTT | CASTMAGGYTDTQYF
TRBD1 | few | TRBJ1-2 | TRBV5-1 | TGCGCCAGCAGCACCACAGGGGGCGGCTATGGCTACACCTTC | CASSTTGGGYGYTF
TRBD2 | . | TRBJ2-3 | TRBV10-2 | TGCGCCAGCACCCAAGGACTAGCGGGAGGCACAGATACGCAGTATTTT | CASTQGLAGGTDTQYF
. | few | TRBJ2-3 | TRBV4-2 | TGTGCCAGCAGCCAAACCGCGTCTAGCACAGATACGCAGTATTTT | CASSQTASSTDTQYF
. | . | TRBJ2-5 | TRBV5-1 | TGCGCCAGCAGCGACTACGTGCAAGAGACCCAGTACTTC | CASSDYVQETQYF
TRBD1 | . | TRBJ2-7 | TRBV12-3/TRBV12-4 | TGTGCCGGCAGCGGACAGGGCCTGACCTACGAGCAGTACTTC | CAGSGQGLTYEQYF